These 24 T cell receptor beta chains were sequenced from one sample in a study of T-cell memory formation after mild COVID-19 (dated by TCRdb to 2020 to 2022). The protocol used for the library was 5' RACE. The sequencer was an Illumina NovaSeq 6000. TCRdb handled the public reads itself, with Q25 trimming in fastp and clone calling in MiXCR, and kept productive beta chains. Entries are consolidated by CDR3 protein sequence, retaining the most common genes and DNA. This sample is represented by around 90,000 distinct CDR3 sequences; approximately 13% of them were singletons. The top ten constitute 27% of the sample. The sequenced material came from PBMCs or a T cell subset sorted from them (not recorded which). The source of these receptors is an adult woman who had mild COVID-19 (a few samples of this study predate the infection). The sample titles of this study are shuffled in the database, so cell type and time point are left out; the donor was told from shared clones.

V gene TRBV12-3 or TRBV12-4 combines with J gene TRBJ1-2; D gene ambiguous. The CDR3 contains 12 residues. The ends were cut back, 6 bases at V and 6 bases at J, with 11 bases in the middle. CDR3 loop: CASSPIRDGYTF. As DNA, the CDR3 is TGTGCCAGCAGCCCTATTAGGGATGGCTACACCTTC.

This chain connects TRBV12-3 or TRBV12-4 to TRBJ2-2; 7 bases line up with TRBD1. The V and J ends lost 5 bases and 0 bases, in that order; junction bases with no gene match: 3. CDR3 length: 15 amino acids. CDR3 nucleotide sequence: TGTGCCAGCAGTATGACAGGGCCGAACACCGGGGAGCTGTTTTTT. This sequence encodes CASSMTGPNTGELFF.

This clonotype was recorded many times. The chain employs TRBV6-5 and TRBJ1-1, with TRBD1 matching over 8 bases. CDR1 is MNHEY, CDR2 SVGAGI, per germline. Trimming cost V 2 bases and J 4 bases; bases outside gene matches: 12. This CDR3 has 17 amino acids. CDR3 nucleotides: TGTGCCAGCAGTTACGCAGAGGGGTACGGACAGGGCACTGAAGCTTTCTTT. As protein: CASSYAEGYGQGTEAFF.

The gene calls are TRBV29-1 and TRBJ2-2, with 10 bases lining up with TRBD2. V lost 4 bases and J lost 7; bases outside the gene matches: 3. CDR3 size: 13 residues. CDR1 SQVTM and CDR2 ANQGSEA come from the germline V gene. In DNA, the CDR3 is TGCAGCGTTGTTGGACTAGCGGACGGGGAGCTGTTTTTT. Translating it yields CSVVGLADGELFF.

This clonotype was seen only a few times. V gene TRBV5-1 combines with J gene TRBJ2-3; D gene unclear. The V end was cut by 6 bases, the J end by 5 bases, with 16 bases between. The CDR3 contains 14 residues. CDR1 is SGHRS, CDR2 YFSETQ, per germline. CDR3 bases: TGCGCCAGCACCGGATCCGGTTGGGGAGATACGCAGTATTTT. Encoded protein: CASTGSGWGDTQYF.

The CDR3 region has the DNA TGTGCCAGCAGCTTGGGAGCGGGGCTAGACAATGAGCAGTTCTTC. It encodes CASSLGAGLDNEQFF. The chain has TRBV5-5 and TRBJ2-1, with TRBD2 matching 7 bases. Germline V lookup: CDR1 SGHKS, CDR2 YYEKEE (reference sequence). The CDR3 length is 15 residues. The ends lost 0 bases at V and 5 bases at J; junction bases unmatched: 5.

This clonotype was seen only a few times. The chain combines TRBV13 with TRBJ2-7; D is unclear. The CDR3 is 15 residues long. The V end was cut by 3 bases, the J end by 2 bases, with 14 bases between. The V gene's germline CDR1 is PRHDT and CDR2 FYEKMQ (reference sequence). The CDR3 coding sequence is TGTGCCAGCAGCTTTCATGGGGATCCTCCCTACGAGCAGTACTTC. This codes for CASSFHGDPPYEQYF.

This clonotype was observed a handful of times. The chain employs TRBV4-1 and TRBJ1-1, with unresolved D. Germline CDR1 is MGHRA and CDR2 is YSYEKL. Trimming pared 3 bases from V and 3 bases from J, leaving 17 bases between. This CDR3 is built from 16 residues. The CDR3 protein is CASSQEPPPGDTEAFF. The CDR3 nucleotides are TGCGCCAGCAGCCAGGAACCACCCCCGGGAGACACTGAAGCTTTCTTT.

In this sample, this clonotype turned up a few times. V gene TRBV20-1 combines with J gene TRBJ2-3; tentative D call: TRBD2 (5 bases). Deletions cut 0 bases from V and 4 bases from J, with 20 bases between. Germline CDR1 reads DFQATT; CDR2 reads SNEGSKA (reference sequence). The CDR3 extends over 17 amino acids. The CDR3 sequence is CSARDFRVASRADTQYF. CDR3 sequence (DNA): TGCAGTGCTAGAGATTTTCGGGTAGCGTCCCGGGCAGATACGCAGTATTTT.

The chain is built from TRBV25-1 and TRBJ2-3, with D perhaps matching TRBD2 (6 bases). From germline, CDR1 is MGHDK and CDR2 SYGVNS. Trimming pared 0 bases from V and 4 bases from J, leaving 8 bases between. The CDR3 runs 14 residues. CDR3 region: CASSEYGEADTQYF. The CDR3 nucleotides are TGTGCCAGCAGTGAATACGGGGAGGCAGATACGCAGTATTTT.

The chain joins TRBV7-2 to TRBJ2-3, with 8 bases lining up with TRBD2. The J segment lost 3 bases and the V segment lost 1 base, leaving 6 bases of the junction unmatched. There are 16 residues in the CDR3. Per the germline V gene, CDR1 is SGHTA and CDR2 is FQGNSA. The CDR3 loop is CASSLGRGGRTDTQYF. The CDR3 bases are TGTGCCAGCAGCTTAGGCAGGGGCGGGAGGACAGATACGCAGTATTTT.

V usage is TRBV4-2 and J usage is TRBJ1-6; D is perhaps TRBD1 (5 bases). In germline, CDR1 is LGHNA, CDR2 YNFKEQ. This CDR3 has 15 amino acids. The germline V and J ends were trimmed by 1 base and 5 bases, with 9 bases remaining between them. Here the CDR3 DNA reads TGTGCCAGCAGCCAAGGGCAGGGCAATAATTCACCCCTCCACTTT. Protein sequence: CASSQGQGNNSPLHF.

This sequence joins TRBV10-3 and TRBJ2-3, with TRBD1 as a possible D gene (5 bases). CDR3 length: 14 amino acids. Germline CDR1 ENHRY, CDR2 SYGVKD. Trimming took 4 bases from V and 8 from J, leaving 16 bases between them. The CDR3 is CAISGRDTQGTQYF. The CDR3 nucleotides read TGTGCCATCAGTGGACGAGACACCCAGGGTACGCAGTATTTT.

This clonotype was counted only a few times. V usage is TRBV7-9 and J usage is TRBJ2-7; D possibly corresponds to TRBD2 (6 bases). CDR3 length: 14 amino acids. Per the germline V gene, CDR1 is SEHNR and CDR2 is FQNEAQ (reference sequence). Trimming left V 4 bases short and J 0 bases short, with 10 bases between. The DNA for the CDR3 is TGTGCCAGCAGCTCCCCGGGGGTCTCCTACGAGCAGTACTTC. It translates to CASSSPGVSYEQYF.

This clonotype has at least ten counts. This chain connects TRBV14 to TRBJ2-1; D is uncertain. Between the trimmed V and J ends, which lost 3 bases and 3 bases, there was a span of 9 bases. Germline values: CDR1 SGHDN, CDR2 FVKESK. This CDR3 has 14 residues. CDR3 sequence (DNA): TGTGCCAGCAGCCAGGGAACGAGCTACAATGAGCAGTTCTTC. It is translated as CASSQGTSYNEQFF.

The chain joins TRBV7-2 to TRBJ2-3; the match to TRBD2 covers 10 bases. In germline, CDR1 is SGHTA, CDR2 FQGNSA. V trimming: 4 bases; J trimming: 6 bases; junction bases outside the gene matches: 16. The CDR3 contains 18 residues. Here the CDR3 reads CASSSPLAGPSSGDTQYF. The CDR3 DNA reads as TGTGCCAGCAGCTCCCCACTAGCGGGACCCTCCTCGGGTGATACGCAGTATTTT.

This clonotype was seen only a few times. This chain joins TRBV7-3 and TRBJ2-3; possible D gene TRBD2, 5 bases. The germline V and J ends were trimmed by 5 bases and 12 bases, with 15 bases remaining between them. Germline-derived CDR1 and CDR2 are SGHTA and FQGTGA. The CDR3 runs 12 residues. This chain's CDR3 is CASSGGESPQYF. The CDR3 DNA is TGTGCCAGCAGCGGAGGAGAGTCCCCCCAGTATTTT.

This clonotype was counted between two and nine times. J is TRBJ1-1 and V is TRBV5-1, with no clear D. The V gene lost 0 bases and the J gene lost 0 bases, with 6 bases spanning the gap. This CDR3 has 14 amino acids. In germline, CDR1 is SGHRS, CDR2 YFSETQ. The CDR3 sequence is CASSLDPMNTEAFF. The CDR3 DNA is TGCGCCAGCAGCTTGGACCCTATGAACACTGAAGCTTTCTTT.

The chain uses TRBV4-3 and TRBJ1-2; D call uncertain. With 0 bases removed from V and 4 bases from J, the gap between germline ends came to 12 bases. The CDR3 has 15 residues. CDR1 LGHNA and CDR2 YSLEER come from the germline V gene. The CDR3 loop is CASSQERFTAYGYTF. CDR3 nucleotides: TGCGCCAGCAGCCAAGAGAGGTTTACGGCCTATGGCTACACCTTC.

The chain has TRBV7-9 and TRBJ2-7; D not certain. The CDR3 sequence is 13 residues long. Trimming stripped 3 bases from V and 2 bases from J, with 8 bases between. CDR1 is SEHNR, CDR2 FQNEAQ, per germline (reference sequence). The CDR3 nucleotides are TGTGCCAGCAGCTTTAAGTCCCCCTACGAGCAGTACTTC. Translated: CASSFKSPYEQYF.

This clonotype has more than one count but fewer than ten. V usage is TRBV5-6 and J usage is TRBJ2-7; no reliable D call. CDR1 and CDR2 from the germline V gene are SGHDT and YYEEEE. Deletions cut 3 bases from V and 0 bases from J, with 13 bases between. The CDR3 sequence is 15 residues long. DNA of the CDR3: TGTGCCAGCAGCTCAGGACCCATAAGCTCCTACGAGCAGTACTTC. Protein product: CASSSGPISSYEQYF.

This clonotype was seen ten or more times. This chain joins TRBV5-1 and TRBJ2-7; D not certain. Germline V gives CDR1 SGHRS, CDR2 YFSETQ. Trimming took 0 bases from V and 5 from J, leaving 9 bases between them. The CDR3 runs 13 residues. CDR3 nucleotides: TGCGCCAGCAGCTTGGAGGTTGGCGACGAGCAGTACTTC. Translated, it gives CASSLEVGDEQYF.

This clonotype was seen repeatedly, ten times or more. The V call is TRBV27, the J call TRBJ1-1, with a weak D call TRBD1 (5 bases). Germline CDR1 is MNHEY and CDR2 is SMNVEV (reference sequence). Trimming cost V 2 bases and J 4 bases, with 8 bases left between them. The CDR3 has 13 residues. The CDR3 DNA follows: TGTGCCAGCAGTTTAGGCAGGGTCACTGAAGCTTTCTTT. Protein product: CASSLGRVTEAFF.

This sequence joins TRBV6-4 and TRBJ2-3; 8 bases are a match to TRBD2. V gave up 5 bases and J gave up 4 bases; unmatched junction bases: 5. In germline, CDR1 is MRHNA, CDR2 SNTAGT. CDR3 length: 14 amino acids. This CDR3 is CASSREGGADTQYF. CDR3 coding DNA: TGTGCCAGCAGTCGGGAGGGCGGCGCAGATACGCAGTATTTT.